This TCR beta chain derives from a study of cytomegalovirus exposure and HLA in healthy donors. Study summary: Out of roughly 200 million T cells, an earlier analysis found roughly 110 million unique TCR beta sequences in total.

Study results and limitations: The classifier was said to identify cytomegalovirus status with high specificity and sensitivity. In vitro checks showed that a few CMV-associated chains really do target CMV antigens.

PCR employed 60 Vbeta and 13 Jbeta primers. TCRdb keeps only in-frame clones here, not all; method: immunoSEQ multiplex PCR. The sample records approximately 190,000 clones, 65% to 85% being singletons. The CDR3 length is 12 residues. Germline CDR1 reads SGHTS; CDR2 reads YDEGEE. V lost 2 bases and J lost 5, with 7 bases in between. Turning to this clone: Antigen: not known.

The sequenced sample consisted of PBMCs. This clonotype originated in a man aged 35-49 years in good health and CMV-seropositive. The J gene is TRBJ1-2, the V gene TRBV5-8; tentatively, D is TRBD1 (5 bases). The CDR3, as DNA: TGTGCCAGCAGCTTCGGGACTTATGGCTACACCTTC. Its translation: CASSFGTYGYTF.